This note documents a single T cell receptor beta chain sequence. Antigen: not known. Primers for the PCR totalled 60 Vbeta and 13 Jbeta. TCRdb's copy holds only in-frame clones and misses some; the assay was immunoSEQ multiplex PCR. Among roughly 120,000 clones listed, roughly 80% were seen once. The germline V and J ends were trimmed by 3 bases and 0 bases, with 9 bases remaining between them. The length of the CDR3 is 15 residues. Germline lookup yields CDR1 SNHLY and CDR2 FYNNEI. This sample was included in a study of cytomegalovirus exposure and HLA in healthy donors. In the study overall: Earlier findings included 117 million unique TCR beta sequences obtained from about 180 million T cells. Broader study findings: In a later analysis, a genetic analysis reported fewer productive-TCR N-insertions in an Asian-associated ancestry cluster than the cohort average. The authors later found HLA-associated TCR beta chains more clonally expanded than equally common others.

The receptor comes from a man aged 60 to 69 in good health and CMV-seropositive. This chain joins TRBV2 and TRBJ1-5; a possible D gene is TRBD1 (6 bases). Sample: PBMCs. In DNA, the CDR3 is TGTGCCAGCAGTGACAGGGGACCTAGCAATCAGCCCCAGCATTTT. Translation gives CASSDRGPSNQPQHF.